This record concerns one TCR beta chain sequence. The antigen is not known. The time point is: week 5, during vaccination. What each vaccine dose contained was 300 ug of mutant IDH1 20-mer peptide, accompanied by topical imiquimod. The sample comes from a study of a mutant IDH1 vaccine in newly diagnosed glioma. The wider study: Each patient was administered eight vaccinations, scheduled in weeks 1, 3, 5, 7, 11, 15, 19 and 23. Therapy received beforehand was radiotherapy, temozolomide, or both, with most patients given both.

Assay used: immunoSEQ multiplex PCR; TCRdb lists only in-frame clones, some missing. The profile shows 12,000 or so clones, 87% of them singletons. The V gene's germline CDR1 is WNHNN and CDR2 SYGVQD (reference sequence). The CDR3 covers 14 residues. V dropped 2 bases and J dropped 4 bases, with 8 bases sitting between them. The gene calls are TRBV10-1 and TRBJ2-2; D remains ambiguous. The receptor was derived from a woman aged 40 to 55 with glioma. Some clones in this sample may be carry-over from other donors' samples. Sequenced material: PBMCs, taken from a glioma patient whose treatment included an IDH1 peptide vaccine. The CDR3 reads CASSEGVATGELFF. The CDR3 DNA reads TGCGCCAGCAGTGAGGGGGTCGCCACCGGGGAGCTGTTTTTT.